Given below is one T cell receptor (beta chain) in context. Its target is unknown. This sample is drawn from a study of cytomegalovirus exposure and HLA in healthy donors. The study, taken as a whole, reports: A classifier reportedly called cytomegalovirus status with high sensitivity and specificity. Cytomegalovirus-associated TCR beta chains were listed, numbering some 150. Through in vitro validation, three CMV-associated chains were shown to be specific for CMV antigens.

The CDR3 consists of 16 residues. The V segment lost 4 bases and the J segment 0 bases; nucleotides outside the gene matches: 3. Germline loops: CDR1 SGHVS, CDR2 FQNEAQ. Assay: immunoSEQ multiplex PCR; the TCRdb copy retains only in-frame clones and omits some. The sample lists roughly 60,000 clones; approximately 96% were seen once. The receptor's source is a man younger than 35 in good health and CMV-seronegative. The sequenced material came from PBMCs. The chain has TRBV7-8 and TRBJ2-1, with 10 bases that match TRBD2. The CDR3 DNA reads TGTGCCAGCAGCTCCTCTAGCGGGAGCTCCTACAATGAGCAGTTCTTC. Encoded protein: CASSSSSGSSYNEQFF. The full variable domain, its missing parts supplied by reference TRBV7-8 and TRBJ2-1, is GAGVSQSPRYKVAKRGQDVALRCDPISGHVSLFWYQQALGQGPEFLTYFQNEAQLDKSGLPSDRFFAERPEGSVSTLKIQRTQQEDSAVYLCASSSSSGSSYNEQFFGPGTRLTVL.